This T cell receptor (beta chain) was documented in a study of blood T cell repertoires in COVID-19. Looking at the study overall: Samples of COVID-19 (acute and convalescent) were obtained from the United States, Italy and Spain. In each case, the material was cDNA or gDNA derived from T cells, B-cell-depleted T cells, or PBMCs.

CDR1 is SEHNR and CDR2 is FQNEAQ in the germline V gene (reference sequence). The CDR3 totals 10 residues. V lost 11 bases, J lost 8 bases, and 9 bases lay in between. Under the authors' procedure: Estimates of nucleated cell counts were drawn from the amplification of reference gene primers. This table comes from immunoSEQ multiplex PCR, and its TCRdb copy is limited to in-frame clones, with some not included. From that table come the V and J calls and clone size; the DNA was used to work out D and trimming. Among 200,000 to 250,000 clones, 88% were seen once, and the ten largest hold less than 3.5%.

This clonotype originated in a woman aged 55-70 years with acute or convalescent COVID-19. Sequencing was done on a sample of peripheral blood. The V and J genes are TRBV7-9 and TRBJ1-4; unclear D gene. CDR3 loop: CASAGEKLFF. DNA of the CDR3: TGTGCCTCCGCGGGCGAAAAACTGTTTTTT.